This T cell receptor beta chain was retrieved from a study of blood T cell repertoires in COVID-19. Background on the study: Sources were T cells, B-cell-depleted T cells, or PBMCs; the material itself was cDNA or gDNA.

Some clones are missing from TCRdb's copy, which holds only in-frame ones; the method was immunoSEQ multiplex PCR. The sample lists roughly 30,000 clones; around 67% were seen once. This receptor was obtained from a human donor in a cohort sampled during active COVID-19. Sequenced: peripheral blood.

DNA of the CDR3: TGCAGTGCTAGTGGACAGACGGGCAATGAGCAGTTCTTC. This sequence encodes CSASGQTGNEQFF. The chain links TRBV20-1 to TRBJ2-1, with D possibly being TRBD1 (6 bases). Germline V gene lookup returns CDR1 DFQATT and CDR2 SNEGSKA (reference sequence). The ends were cut back, 3 bases at V and 6 bases at J, with 12 bases in the middle. The length of the CDR3 is 13 residues.